The next 9 T cell receptor beta chains were all read from a single sample in a study of shared clonotypes between healthy human individuals. Data came from immunoSEQ multiplex PCR; TCRdb stores just in-frame clones and leaves some out. Found here are roughly 2,500,000 clones, 80% to 95% of them singletons; the top ten hold 0.36%. The specimen sequenced was naive CD4+ T cells from PBMCs. The subset here: CD45RA+ positively selected. All receptors derive from a man aged 18 to 30 in good health. Some clones in this sample may be carry-over from other donors' samples.

The chain has TRBV10-3 and TRBJ2-7; TRBD2 might be the D (6 bases). This CDR3 contains 14 residues. The V and J ends lost 11 bases and 2 bases respectively, with 19 bases between them. Germline loops: CDR1 ENHRY, CDR2 SYGVKD. The CDR3: CASNYGGTAYEQYF. CDR3 nucleotide sequence: TGTGCCTCCAACTATGGAGGGACTGCCTACGAGCAGTACTTC.

This chain connects TRBV19 to TRBJ2-3, with D perhaps matching TRBD1 or TRBD2 (5 bases each). The CDR3 spans 16 residues. V shed 4 bases and J shed 0 bases, with 14 bases lying between them. Germline CDR1 reads LNHDA; CDR2 reads SQIVND (reference sequence). The chain's CDR3 is CASSTPGPISTDTQYF. CDR3 DNA: TGTGCCAGTAGTACCCCGGGGCCAATTAGCACAGATACGCAGTATTTT.

V gene TRBV29-1 combines with J gene TRBJ2-7; possible D gene TRBD1, 6 bases. Looked up from germline, CDR1 is SQVTM and CDR2 is ANQGSEA. The CDR3 consists of 13 residues. Trimming stripped 0 bases from V and 13 bases from J, with 19 bases between. The CDR3 loop is CSVEDTRRDTLYF. The CDR3, as DNA: TGCAGCGTTGAAGACACTCGCCGGGACACCCTTTACTTC.

In regard to this clone: Other DNA sequences in the same sample also yield this CDR3. The rearrangement joins TRBV5-1 to TRBJ2-3, with D possibly matching TRBD2 (6 bases). The CDR3 contains 15 residues. CDR1 is SGHRS and CDR2 is YFSETQ in the germline V gene. The ends were cut back, 1 base at V and 2 bases at J, with 11 bases in the middle. The CDR3 loop reads CASSLSGVSTDTQYF. The CDR3 nucleotides read TGCGCCAGCAGCTTGTCGGGAGTCTCCACAGATACGCAGTATTTT.

The chain links TRBV7-2 to TRBJ1-2; no clear D gene. The V and J ends lost 1 base and 6 bases respectively, with 18 bases between them. The CDR3 is made up of 16 amino acids. Germline V gene lookup returns CDR1 SGHTA and CDR2 FQGNSA. The CDR3 bases are TGTGCCAGCAGCTTAGTACCCACAGCGATCGTTGATGGCTACACCTTC. This sequence encodes CASSLVPTAIVDGYTF.

This rearrangement joins TRBV5-1 to TRBJ2-7, with 8 bases lining up with TRBD2. CDR1 is SGHRS, CDR2 YFSETQ, per germline. The CDR3 has 15 residues. J gave up 4 bases and V 4 bases, and 10 bases lay outside the gene matches. The CDR3, as DNA: TGCGCCAGCAGCCCCAGGACTAGCAATCTGTACGAGCAGTACTTC. Translated, it gives CASSPRTSNLYEQYF.

The chain recombines TRBV11-1 with TRBJ2-5; D ambiguous. Germline CDR1 and CDR2: SGHAT and FQDESV (reference sequence). The CDR3 contains 15 residues. Trimming removed 8 bases from V and 3 bases from J, with 19 bases in between. The CDR3 coding sequence is TGTGCCAGCCCTCATGATTCGCAAATGGAAGAGACCCAGTACTTC. Translated, it gives CASPHDSQMEETQYF.

V gene TRBV15 combines with J gene TRBJ2-5; TRBD2 matches at 9 bases. Germline assignment: CDR1 LNHNV and CDR2 YYDKDF (reference sequence). The CDR3 loop spans 15 amino acids. The trim removed 3 bases at V and 9 bases at J, leaving 11 bases unmatched. CDR3 sequence (DNA): TGTGCCACCAGCAGGAATTTAGCGGGAGTAGCGGCCCAGTACTTC. Translated: CATSRNLAGVAAQYF.

V gene TRBV18 combines with J gene TRBJ2-3, with 7 bases that match TRBD1. The V and J ends lost 2 bases and 1 base, in that order; junction bases with no gene match: 6. Germline CDR1 is KGHSH and CDR2 is LQKENI. CDR3 size: 16 residues. In DNA, the CDR3 is TGTGCCAGCTCACCAAAGGCAGGACAGGGCACAGATACGCAGTATTTT. Translation: CASSPKAGQGTDTQYF.